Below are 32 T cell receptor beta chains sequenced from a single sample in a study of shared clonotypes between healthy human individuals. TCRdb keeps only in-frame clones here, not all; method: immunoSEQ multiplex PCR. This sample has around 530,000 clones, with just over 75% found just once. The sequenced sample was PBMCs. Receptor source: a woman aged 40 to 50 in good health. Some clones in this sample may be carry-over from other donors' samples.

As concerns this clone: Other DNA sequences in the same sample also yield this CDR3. The CDR3 DNA is TGTGCCAGCAGCTTAACGAGAAACTACAATGAGCAGTTCTTC. Translated, it gives CASSLTRNYNEQFF. The chain uses TRBV7-9 and TRBJ2-1; D is ambiguous. Germline V gene data show CDR1 as SEHNR and CDR2 as FQNEAQ (reference sequence). V lost 2 bases and J 3 bases, leaving 8 bases between the germline ends. The CDR3 consists of 14 residues. Looking up the rest from reference TRBV7-9 and TRBJ2-1 gives the full variable domain: DTGVSQNPRHKITKRGQNVTFRCDPISEHNRLYWYRQTLGQGPEFLTYFQNEAQLEKSRLLSDRFSAERPKGSFSTLEIQRTEQGDSAMYLCASSLTRNYNEQFFGPGTRLTVL.

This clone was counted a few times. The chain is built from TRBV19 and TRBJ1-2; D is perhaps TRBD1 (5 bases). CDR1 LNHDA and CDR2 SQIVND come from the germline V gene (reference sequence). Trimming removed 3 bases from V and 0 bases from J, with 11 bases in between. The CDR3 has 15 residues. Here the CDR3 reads CASSMGTFANYGYTF. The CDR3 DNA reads TGTGCCAGTAGTATGGGGACGTTTGCTAACTATGGCTACACCTTC.

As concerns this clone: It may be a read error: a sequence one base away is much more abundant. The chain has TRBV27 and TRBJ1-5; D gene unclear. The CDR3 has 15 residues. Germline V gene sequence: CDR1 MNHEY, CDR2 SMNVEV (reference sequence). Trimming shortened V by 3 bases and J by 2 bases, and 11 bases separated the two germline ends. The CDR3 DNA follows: TGTGCCAGCAGTTTCTTAGGAGATGGCAATCAGCCCCAGCATTTT. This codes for CASSFLGDGNQPQHF.

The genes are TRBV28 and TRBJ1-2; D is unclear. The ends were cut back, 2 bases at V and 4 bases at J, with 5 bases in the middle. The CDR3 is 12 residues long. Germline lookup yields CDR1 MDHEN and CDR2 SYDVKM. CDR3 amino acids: CASSLRTYGYTF. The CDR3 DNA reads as TGTGCCAGCAGTTTAAGGACCTATGGCTACACCTTC.

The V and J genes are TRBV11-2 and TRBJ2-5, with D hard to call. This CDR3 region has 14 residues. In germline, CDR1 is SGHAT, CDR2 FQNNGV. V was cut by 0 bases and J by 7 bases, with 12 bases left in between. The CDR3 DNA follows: TGTGCCAGCAGCTTAGAAGGTGGTCCTGGGACCCAGTACTTC. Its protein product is CASSLEGGPGTQYF. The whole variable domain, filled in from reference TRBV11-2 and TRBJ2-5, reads EAGVAQSPRYKIIEKRQSVAFWCNPISGHATLYWYQQILGQGPKLLIQFQNNGVVDDSQLPKDRFSAERLKGVDSTLKIQPAKLEDSAVYLCASSLEGGPGTQYFGPGTRLLVL.

CDR3 DNA: TGTGCCAGCAGGCCTACCGGGACAGGATACAATGAGCAGTTCTTC. This sequence encodes CASRPTGTGYNEQFF. V usage is TRBV28 and J usage is TRBJ2-1, with 8 bases matching TRBD1. CDR3 length equals 15 residues. Germline CDR1 reads MDHEN; CDR2 reads SYDVKM. V lost 6 bases to trimming and J lost 4 bases; unmatched junction nucleotides: 8.

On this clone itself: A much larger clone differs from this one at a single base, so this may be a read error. In nucleotides, the CDR3 is TGCGCCAGCAGCTTGGGACAGGATAATGAAAAACTGTTTTTT. Translated: CASSLGQDNEKLFF. The rearrangement links TRBV5-1 to TRBJ1-4; perhaps TRBD1 as D (6 bases). Trimming cost V 0 bases and J 4 bases, with 7 bases left between them. CDR1 is SGHRS and CDR2 is YFSETQ in the germline V gene. The CDR3 contains 14 residues.

The CDR3 bases are TGTGCCAGCAGCTTGGTTGTCCTTCCCTACGAGCAGTACTTC. Protein sequence: CASSLVVLPYEQYF. The chain combines TRBV5-6 with TRBJ2-7; D is ambiguous. The CDR3 consists of 14 residues. Germline V gives CDR1 SGHDT, CDR2 YYEEEE. Deletions cut 0 bases from V and 2 bases from J, with 9 bases between.

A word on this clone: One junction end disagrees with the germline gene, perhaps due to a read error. The CDR3, as DNA: TGTGACAGCAGCCCAAGGGACAGCCTGAACACTGAAGCTTTCTTC. Translating it yields CDSSPRDSLNTEAFF. The rearrangement links TRBV9 to TRBJ1-1; TRBD1 matches at 7 bases. This CDR3 is built from 15 residues. Germline lookup yields CDR1 SGDLS and CDR2 YYNGEE.

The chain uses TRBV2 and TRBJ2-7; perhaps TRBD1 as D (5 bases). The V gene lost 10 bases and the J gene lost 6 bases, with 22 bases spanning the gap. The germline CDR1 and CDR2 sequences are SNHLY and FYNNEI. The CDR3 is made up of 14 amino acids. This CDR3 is CAIPGEAGLGEQYF. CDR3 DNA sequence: TGTGCCATCCCCGGCGAGGCAGGGCTCGGCGAGCAGTACTTC.

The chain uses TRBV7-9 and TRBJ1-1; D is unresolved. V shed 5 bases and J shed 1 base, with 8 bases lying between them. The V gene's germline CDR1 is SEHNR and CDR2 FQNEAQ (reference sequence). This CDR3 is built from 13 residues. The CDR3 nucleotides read TGTGCCAGCAGCCCCTGGAGGAACACTGAAGCTTTCTTT. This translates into CASSPWRNTEAFF.

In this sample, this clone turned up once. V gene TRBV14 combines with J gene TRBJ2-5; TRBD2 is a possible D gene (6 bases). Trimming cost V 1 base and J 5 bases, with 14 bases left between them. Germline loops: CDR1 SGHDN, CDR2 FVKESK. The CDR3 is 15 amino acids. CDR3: CASSQAHTSRETQYF. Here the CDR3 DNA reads TGTGCCAGCAGCCAAGCCCATACTAGCAGGGAGACCCAGTACTTC.

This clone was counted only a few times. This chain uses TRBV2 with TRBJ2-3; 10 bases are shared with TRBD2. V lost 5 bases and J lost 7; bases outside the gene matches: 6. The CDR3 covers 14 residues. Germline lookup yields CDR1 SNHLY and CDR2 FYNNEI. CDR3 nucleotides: TGTGCCAGCAGTCCCCTAGCGGGAGCGTATACGCAGTATTTT. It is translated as CASSPLAGAYTQYF.

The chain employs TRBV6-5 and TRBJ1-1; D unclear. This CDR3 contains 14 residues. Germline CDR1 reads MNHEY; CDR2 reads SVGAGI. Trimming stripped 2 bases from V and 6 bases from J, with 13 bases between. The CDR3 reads CASSYEVPGAEAFF. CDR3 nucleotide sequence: TGTGCCAGCAGTTACGAGGTTCCGGGCGCTGAAGCTTTCTTT.

DNA of the CDR3: TGTGCCAGCAGCGTAGCCCGGGCCTCCTACAATGAGCAGTTCTTC. It yields the protein CASSVARASYNEQFF. The gene calls are TRBV9 and TRBJ2-1; no clear D. CDR1 SGDLS and CDR2 YYNGEE come from the germline V gene. The CDR3 runs to 15 residues. Trimming cost V 0 bases and J 0 bases, with 7 bases left between them. Supplemented by reference TRBV9 and TRBJ2-1, the full variable domain reads DSGVTQTPKHLITATGQRVTLRCSPRSGDLSVYWYQQSLDQGLQFLIQYYNGEERAKGNILERFSAQQFPDLHSELNLSSLELGDSALYFCASSVARASYNEQFFGPGTRLTVL.

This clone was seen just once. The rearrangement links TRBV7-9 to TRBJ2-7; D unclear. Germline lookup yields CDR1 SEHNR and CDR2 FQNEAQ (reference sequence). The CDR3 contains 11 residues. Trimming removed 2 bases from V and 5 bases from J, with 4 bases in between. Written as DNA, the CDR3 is TGTGCCAGCAGCTTAAGGAACGAGCAGTACTTC. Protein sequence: CASSLRNEQYF.

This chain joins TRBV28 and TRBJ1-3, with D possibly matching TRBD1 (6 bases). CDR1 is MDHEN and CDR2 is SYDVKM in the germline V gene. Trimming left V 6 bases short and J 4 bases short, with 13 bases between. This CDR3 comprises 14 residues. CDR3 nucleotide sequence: TGTGCCAGCAGCACCGGGACATCCGGAAACACCATATATTTT. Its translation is CASSTGTSGNTIYF.

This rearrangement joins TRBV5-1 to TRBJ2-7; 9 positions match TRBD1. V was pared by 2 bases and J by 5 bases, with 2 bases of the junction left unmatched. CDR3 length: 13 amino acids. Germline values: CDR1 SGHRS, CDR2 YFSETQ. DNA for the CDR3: TGCGCCAGCAGCTTTCGGACAGGGGACGAGCAGTACTTC. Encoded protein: CASSFRTGDEQYF.

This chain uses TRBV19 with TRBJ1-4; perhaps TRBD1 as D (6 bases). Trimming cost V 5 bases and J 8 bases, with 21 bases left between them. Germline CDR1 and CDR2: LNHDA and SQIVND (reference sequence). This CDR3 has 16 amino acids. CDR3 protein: CASSPFGGTVSEKLFF. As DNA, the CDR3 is TGTGCCAGTAGTCCCTTTGGGGGCACGGTTTCGGAAAAACTGTTTTTT. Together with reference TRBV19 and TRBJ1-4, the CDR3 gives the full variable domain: DGGITQSPKYLFRKEGQNVTLSCEQNLNHDAMYWYRQDPGQGLRLIYYSQIVNDFQKGDIAEGYSVSREKKESFPLTVTSAQKNPTAFYLCASSPFGGTVSEKLFFGSGTQLSVL.

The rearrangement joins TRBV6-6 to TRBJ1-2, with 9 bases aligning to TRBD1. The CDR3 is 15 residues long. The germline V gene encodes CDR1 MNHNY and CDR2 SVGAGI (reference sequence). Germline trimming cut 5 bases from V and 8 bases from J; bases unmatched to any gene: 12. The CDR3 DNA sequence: TGTGCCAGCAGTGCTACAAGGGACAGGGTGGACGGCTACACCTTC. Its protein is CASSATRDRVDGYTF.

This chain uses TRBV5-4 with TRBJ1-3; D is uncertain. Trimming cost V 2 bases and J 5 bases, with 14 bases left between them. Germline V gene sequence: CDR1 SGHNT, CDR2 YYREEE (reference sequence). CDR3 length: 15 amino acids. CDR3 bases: TGTGCCAGCAGCTTAGTCGGGGAACAGCGAAACACCATATATTTT. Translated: CASSLVGEQRNTIYF.

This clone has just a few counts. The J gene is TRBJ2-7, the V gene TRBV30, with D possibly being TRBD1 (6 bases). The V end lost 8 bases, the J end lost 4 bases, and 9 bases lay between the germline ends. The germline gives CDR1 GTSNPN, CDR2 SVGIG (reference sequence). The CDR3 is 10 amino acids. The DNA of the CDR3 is TGTGCCGGGGGCCGGTACGAGCAGTACTTC. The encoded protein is CAGGRYEQYF.

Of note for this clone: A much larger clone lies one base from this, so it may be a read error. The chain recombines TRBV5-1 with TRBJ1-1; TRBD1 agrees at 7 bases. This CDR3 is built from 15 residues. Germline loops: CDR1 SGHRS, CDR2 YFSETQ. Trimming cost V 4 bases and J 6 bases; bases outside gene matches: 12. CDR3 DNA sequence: TGCGCCAGCAGCCCAGGCAGGGGGGGATTCGCTGAAGCTTTCTTT. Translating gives CASSPGRGGFAEAFF.

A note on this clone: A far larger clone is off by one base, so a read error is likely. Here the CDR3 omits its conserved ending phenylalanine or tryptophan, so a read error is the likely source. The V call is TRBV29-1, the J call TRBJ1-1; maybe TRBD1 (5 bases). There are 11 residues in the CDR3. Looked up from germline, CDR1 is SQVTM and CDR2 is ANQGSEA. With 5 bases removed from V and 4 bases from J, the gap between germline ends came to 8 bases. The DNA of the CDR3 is TGCAGCGTTTCAGGGACCACTGAAGCTTTCTCT. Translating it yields CSVSGTTEAFS.

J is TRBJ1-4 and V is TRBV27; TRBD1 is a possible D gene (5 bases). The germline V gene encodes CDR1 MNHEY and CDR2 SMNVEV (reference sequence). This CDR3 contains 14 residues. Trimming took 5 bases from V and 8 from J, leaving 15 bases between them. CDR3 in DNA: TGTGCCAGCAGTCGGGGCCGGTTTGGGGAAAAACTGTTTTTT. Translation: CASSRGRFGEKLFF.

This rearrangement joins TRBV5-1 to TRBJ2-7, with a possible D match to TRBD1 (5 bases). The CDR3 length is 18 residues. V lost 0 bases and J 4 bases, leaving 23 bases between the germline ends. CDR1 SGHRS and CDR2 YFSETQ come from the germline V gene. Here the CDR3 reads CASSLGKSPIRRGYEQYF. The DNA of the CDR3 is TGCGCCAGCAGCTTGGGGAAGTCCCCCATCCGAAGGGGTTACGAGCAGTACTTC.

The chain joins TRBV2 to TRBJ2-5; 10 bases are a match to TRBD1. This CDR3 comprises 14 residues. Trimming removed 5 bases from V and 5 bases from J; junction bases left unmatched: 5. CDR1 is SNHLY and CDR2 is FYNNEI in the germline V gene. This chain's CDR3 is CASSRDRGRETQYF. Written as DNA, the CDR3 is TGTGCCAGCAGTCGGGACAGGGGTCGGGAGACCCAGTACTTC.

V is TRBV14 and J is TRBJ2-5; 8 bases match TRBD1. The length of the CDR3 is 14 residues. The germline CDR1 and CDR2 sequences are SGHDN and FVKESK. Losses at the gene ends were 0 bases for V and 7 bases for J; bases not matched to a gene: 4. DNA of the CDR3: TGTGCCAGCAGCCAAGACGGACAGGGACGGACCCAGTACTTC. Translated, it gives CASSQDGQGRTQYF. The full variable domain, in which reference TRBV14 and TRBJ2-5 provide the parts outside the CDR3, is EAGVTQFPSHSVIEKGQTVTLRCDPISGHDNLYWYRRVMGKEIKFLLHFVKESKQDESGMPNNRFLAERTGGTYSTLKVQPAELEDSGVYFCASSQDGQGRTQYFGPGTRLLVL.

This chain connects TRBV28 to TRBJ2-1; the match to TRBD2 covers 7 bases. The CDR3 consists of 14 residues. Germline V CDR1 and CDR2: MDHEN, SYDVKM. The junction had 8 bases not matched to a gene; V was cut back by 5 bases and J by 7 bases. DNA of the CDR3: TGTGCCAGCAGTACCTATCGACTAGCAAATGAGCAGTTCTTC. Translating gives CASSTYRLANEQFF.

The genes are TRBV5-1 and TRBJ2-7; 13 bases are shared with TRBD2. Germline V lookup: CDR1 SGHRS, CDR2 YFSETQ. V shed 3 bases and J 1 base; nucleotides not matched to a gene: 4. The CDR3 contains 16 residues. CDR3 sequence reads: CASSSEGLAGSYEQYF. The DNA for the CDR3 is TGCGCCAGCAGCTCAGAGGGACTAGCGGGGTCCTACGAGCAGTACTTC.

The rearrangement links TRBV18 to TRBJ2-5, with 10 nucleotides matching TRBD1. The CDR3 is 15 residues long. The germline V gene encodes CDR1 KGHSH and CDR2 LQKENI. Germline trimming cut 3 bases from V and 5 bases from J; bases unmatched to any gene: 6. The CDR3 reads CASSPRDRGWETQYF. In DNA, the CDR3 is TGTGCCAGCTCACCCCGGGACAGGGGTTGGGAGACCCAGTACTTC. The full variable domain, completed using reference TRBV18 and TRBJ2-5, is NAGVMQNPRHLVRRRGQEARLRCSPMKGHSHVYWYRQLPEEGLKFMVYLQKENIIDESGMPKERFSAEFPKEGPSILRIQQVVRGDSAAYFCASSPRDRGWETQYFGPGTRLLVL.

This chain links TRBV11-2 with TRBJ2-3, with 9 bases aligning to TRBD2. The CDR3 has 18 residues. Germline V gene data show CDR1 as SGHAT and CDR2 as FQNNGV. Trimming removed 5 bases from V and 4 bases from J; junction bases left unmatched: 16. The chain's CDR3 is CASSPHGWIAGEPDTQYF. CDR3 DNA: TGTGCCAGCAGCCCGCACGGGTGGATAGCGGGAGAGCCAGATACGCAGTATTTT.